A few counts support the clone carrying this T cell receptor (beta chain). With V trimmed by 2 bases and J by 3 bases, 3 bases remained unmatched. The germline gives CDR1 LGHNA, CDR2 YNFKEQ. This CDR3 comprises 14 residues. This specimen belongs to a study of blood T cell repertoires in COVID-19. Study-wide background: Both acute and convalescent COVID-19 samples were obtained from the United States, Italy and Spain.

Authors' methods: The authors estimated nucleated cell counts from reference gene primer amplification. The method was immunoSEQ multiplex PCR; TCRdb's version includes in-frame clones alone and lacks a portion of them. Clone size and the V and J calls come from that table; the DNA yielded D and trimming. The sample holds approximately 97,000 clones, 78% seen once. This receptor was taken from a man between 60 and 70 years old with active or convalescent COVID-19. The sequencing input was peripheral blood. The rearrangement links TRBV4-2 to TRBJ2-7; 8 nucleotides agree with TRBD2. The CDR3 DNA reads as TGTGCCAGCAGCCAATCCGGGACTAGCTACGAGCAGTACTTC. Protein sequence: CASSQSGTSYEQYF.